Included here is one TCR beta chain sequence, with context. This sample is part of a study of blood T cell repertoires in COVID-19. Study summary: Sites in the United States, Italy and Spain provided acute and convalescent COVID-19 samples. From T cells, B-cell-depleted T cells, or PBMCs came the material, which was cDNA or gDNA.

Germline CDR1 KGHSH, CDR2 LQKENI. CDR3 length: 13 amino acids. The V end was cut by 5 bases, the J end by 7 bases, with 11 bases between. Per the authors' pipeline: Quantification of nucleated cells was approximated via reference gene primer amplification. Libraries were prepared by immunoSEQ multiplex PCR; TCRdb keeps only in-frame clonotypes and omits some of them. V and J calls and clone size follow that table, whereas D and trimming were derived from the DNA. The sample lists about 150,000 clones, about 86% seen once, with approximately 10% in the top ten. This chain joins TRBV18 and TRBJ1-4; no reliable D call. The sequencing sample was made of peripheral blood. This TCR came from a man aged 65 to 79 with active or convalescent COVID-19. The CDR3 DNA reads TGTGCCAGCTCATCCGGTCGGGGTGAAAAACTGTTTTTT. Amino acids: CASSSGRGEKLFF.